Presented here are 28 T cell receptor beta chains from one specimen sequenced in a study of blood T cells in healthy people across ages. PCR was performed a second time for roughly 7 to 12 cycles using a sample-barcoded 5' primer and a J-beta primer mix. MiXCR, applied by TCRdb to the 5' RACE reads, yields one record per CDR3 protein. The sample has some 750,000 distinct CDR3 sequences; 22% are singletons. The sequencing sample was made of blood. The receptor source for this set is a man between 65 and 85 years old in good health.

The chain uses TRBV28 and TRBJ2-1; D is unclear. The J call is in doubt because the DNA end fits TRBJ2-5 better. Looked up from germline, CDR1 is MDHEN and CDR2 is SYDVKM. The CDR3 consists of 13 residues. The CDR3 region has the DNA TGTGCCAGCAGTCCACCGACGGGTGAGACCCAGTACTTC. This codes for CASSPPTGETQYF.

The chain uses TRBV4-2 and TRBJ2-3; 11 positions match TRBD2. Trimming at V came to 4 bases and at J to 5 bases, leaving 5 bases not matched to a gene. Germline CDR1 and CDR2: LGHNA and YNFKEQ. CDR3 length equals 15 residues. CDR3 amino acids: CASSPWTSGQDTQYF. DNA for the CDR3: TGTGCCAGCAGCCCTTGGACTAGCGGGCAAGATACGCAGTATTTT.

The chain carries TRBV10-3 and TRBJ2-6; D unresolved. The CDR3 length is 16 residues. Germline V gene data show CDR1 as ENHRY and CDR2 as SYGVKD. Trimming stripped 4 bases from V and 0 bases from J, with 10 bases between. CDR3 in amino acids: CAISGARFSGANVLTF. Here the CDR3 DNA reads TGTGCCATCAGTGGGGCCAGATTCTCTGGGGCCAACGTCCTGACTTTC.

The J gene is TRBJ2-3, the V gene TRBV9; perhaps TRBD2 as D (7 bases). V lost 3 bases and J lost 6, with 23 bases in between. The germline gives CDR1 SGDLS, CDR2 YYNGEE. This CDR3 region has 17 residues. The DNA for the CDR3 is TGTGCCAGCAGCGACCGGAGGGGGGGCCTATGGTCCGATACGCAGTATTTT. Translation: CASSDRRGGLWSDTQYF.

A note on this clonotype: A read error is possible here, since a much larger clone lies one base away. J is TRBJ2-5 and V is TRBV11-2, with D uncertain. The J call is in doubt because the DNA end fits TRBJ2-7 better. The CDR3 is 13 residues long. Germline CDR1 reads SGHAT; CDR2 reads FQNNGV. Here the CDR3 reads CASSLERSYEQYF. The CDR3 DNA sequence: TGTGCCAGCAGCTTAGAACGGTCCTACGAGCAGTACTTC.

The chain joins TRBV20-1 to TRBJ2-2; D is possibly TRBD2 (5 bases). Germline CDR1 DFQATT, CDR2 SNEGSKA (reference sequence). The CDR3 covers 13 residues. V dropped 5 bases and J dropped 7 bases, with 14 bases sitting between them. CDR3 sequence (DNA): TGCAGTGCTGAACTAGGCGGAGACGGGGAGCTGTTTTTT. This gives the protein CSAELGGDGELFF.

This clonotype was counted ten times or more. DNA of the CDR3: TGCGCCAGCAGCTTGTTGCGGGGGCTAAACAATCAAGAGACCCAGTACTTC. The encoded protein is CASSLLRGLNNQETQYF. V and J are TRBV5-1 and TRBJ2-5; a weak D match, TRBD2 (7 bases). V lost 1 base, J lost 2 bases, and 18 bases lay in between. CDR1 is SGHRS and CDR2 is YFSETQ in the germline V gene. This CDR3 contains 17 residues.

This clonotype came up many times. The genes are TRBV5-1 and TRBJ2-5; possibly TRBD1 for D (6 bases). With 3 bases removed from V and 0 bases from J, the gap between germline ends came to 9 bases. The CDR3 runs to 14 residues. Germline CDR1 reads SGHRS; CDR2 reads YFSETQ. CDR3 DNA sequence: TGCGCCAGCAGCTCCTCAGGGGACCAAGAGACCCAGTACTTC. Translation gives CASSSSGDQETQYF.

The genes are TRBV14 and TRBJ2-5; D remains unclear. Trimming stripped 3 bases from V and 8 bases from J, with 13 bases between. Germline CDR1 reads SGHDN; CDR2 reads FVKESK. There are 13 residues in the CDR3. DNA of the CDR3: TGTGCCAGCAGCCATGGAGATTGGAATACCCAGTACTTC. Translation: CASSHGDWNTQYF.

This rearrangement joins TRBV9 to TRBJ1-4; D gene uncertain. CDR3 size: 16 residues. V was pared by 3 bases and J by 7 bases, with 19 bases between. The germline gives CDR1 SGDLS, CDR2 YYNGEE. CDR3 coding DNA: TGTGCCAGCAGCGCTCGCCCCGTGGCACCGGGTGAAAAACTGTTTTTT. Residues: CASSARPVAPGEKLFF.

Only a few counts were recorded for this clonotype. The chain combines TRBV12-3 or TRBV12-4 with TRBJ2-1; TRBD1 matches at 7 bases. There are 14 residues in the CDR3. The J segment lost 7 bases and the V segment lost 3 bases, leaving 6 bases of the junction unmatched. For the CDR3, the DNA is TGTGCCAGCAGTTTTCAGACAGGGCCAAATGAGCAGTTCTTC. Residues: CASSFQTGPNEQFF.

This clonotype was counted a few times. V is TRBV20-1 and J is TRBJ1-1, with TRBD1 matching over 9 bases. V shed 5 bases and J 3 bases; nucleotides not matched to a gene: 4. This CDR3 spans 13 amino acids. Germline CDR1 reads DFQATT; CDR2 reads SNEGSKA (reference sequence). The CDR3 sequence is CSARTGVHTEAFF. The CDR3 nucleotides read TGCAGTGCTCGGACAGGGGTGCACACTGAAGCTTTCTTT.

This chain links TRBV4-1 with TRBJ2-5; 7 nucleotides line up with TRBD1. The length of the CDR3 is 16 residues. V was pared by 0 bases and J by 7 bases, with 11 bases of the junction left unmatched. Germline V gives CDR1 MGHRA, CDR2 YSYEKL. CDR3 protein: CASSQDHNRGWGTQYF. The CDR3 DNA is TGCGCCAGCAGCCAAGATCATAACAGGGGCTGGGGGACCCAGTACTTC.

This clonotype was counted a single time. This sequence may be a read error, since a much larger clone differs from it by one base. V gene TRBV9 combines with J gene TRBJ2-1; no definite D call. The germline gives CDR1 SGDLS, CDR2 YYNGEE. This CDR3 comprises 14 residues. V gave up 0 bases and J gave up 7 bases, with 11 bases separating them. In DNA form, the CDR3 reads TGTGCCAGCAGCGTAGGAGTGGCCGGGAATGAGCAGTTCTTC. Encoded protein: CASSVGVAGNEQFF. The full variable domain, its missing parts supplied by reference TRBV9 and TRBJ2-1, is DSGVTQTPKHLITATGQRVTLRCSPRSGDLSVYWYQQSLDQGLQFLIQYYNGEERAKGNILERFSAQQFPDLHSELNLSSLELGDSALYFCASSVGVAGNEQFFGPGTRLTVL.

The chain joins TRBV27 to TRBJ2-5; no definite D call. Germline assignment: CDR1 MNHEY and CDR2 SMNVEV (reference sequence). V was shortened by 0 bases and J by 4 bases, with 9 bases between the two germline ends. This CDR3 comprises 14 residues. This CDR3 reads CASSLSIVSETQYF. The CDR3, as DNA: TGTGCCAGCAGTTTATCGATCGTATCAGAGACCCAGTACTTC.

A few counts support this clonotype. This chain joins TRBV29-1 and TRBJ2-2, with no clear D. This CDR3 has 13 amino acids. The germline V and J ends were trimmed by 6 bases and 0 bases, with 8 bases remaining between them. The V gene's germline CDR1 is SQVTM and CDR2 ANQGSEA. CDR3 residues: CSVWATNTGELFF. For the CDR3, the DNA is TGCAGCGTCTGGGCTACGAACACCGGGGAGCTGTTTTTT.

V usage is TRBV6-2 or TRBV6-3 and J usage is TRBJ2-7; the D is unclear. In germline, CDR1 is MNHEY, CDR2 SVGEGT. The length of the CDR3 is 15 residues. Trimming removed 2 bases from V and 3 bases from J, with 14 bases in between. As DNA, the CDR3 is TGTGCCAGCAGTTACCCAACGGCCCCTTACTACGAGCAGTACGTC. It translates to CASSYPTAPYYEQYV.

This clonotype occurred a few times. The rearrangement uses TRBV7-2 and TRBJ1-1; D possibly corresponds to TRBD1 (6 bases). The CDR3 runs 15 residues. Germline-derived CDR1 and CDR2 are SGHTA and FQGNSA. Trimming shortened V by 1 base and J by 4 bases, and 13 bases separated the two germline ends. CDR3 in DNA: TGTGCCAGCAGCTTAGTGTTGGGGGCGGGCACTGAAGCTTTCTTT. Translating it yields CASSLVLGAGTEAFF.

This clonotype was seen once. The gene calls are TRBV7-2 and TRBJ1-4; D is undetermined. V lost 2 bases and J 7 bases, leaving 14 bases between the germline ends. CDR1 is SGHTA and CDR2 is FQGNSA in the germline V gene. The CDR3 extends over 15 amino acids. The CDR3 sequence: CASSLMGRKGEKLFF. DNA for the CDR3: TGTGCCAGCAGCTTAATGGGAAGGAAAGGTGAAAAACTGTTTTTT.

The chain uses TRBV24-1 and TRBJ2-2, with D perhaps matching TRBD1 (5 bases). This CDR3 spans 16 amino acids. Trimming took off 2 bases at V and 6 bases at J, with 15 bases between the two ends. Germline V CDR1 and CDR2: KGHDR, SFDVKD. CDR3 sequence (DNA): TGTGCCACCAGTGATTCCTCCCCCTGGGGCCCCGGGGAGCTGTTTTTT. Its translation: CATSDSSPWGPGELFF.

The chain combines TRBV19 with TRBJ1-2, with TRBD1 as a possible D gene (5 bases). Germline V CDR1 and CDR2: LNHDA, SQIVND (reference sequence). This CDR3 contains 14 residues. Trimming left V 6 bases short and J 4 bases short, with 15 bases between. CDR3 coding DNA: TGTGCCAGTAGCCCTGGAGGGGACGGCTATGGCTACACCTTC. Amino acid sequence: CASSPGGDGYGYTF.

This clonotype showed up just a few times. This chain uses TRBV7-2 with TRBJ2-1; TRBD2 agrees at 10 bases. Germline values: CDR1 SGHTA, CDR2 FQGNSA. The junction had 5 bases not matched to a gene; V was cut back by 2 bases and J by 7 bases. The CDR3 runs 15 residues. The DNA for the CDR3 is TGTGCCAGCAGCTTATATCTAGCGGGAGAGAATGAGCAGTTCTTC. This codes for CASSLYLAGENEQFF.

At least ten counts were recorded for this clonotype. This chain connects TRBV7-9 to TRBJ2-1, with 7 bases matching TRBD1. Germline loops: CDR1 SEHNR, CDR2 FQNEAQ (reference sequence). The CDR3 covers 13 residues. J was trimmed by 4 bases and V by 4 bases; bases with no gene match: 1. CDR3 sequence: CASSSGQYNEQFF. In nucleotides, the CDR3 is TGTGCCAGCAGCTCGGGACAGTACAATGAGCAGTTCTTC.

This chain links TRBV20-1 with TRBJ2-1; D may be TRBD1 or TRBD2 (5 bases each). The CDR3 has 15 amino acids. In germline, CDR1 is DFQATT, CDR2 SNEGSKA (reference sequence). V lost 6 bases to trimming and J lost 7 bases, with 22 bases between them. CDR3 in amino acids: CSANSGTGMGNEQFF. Written as DNA, the CDR3 is TGCAGTGCCAACTCCGGGACCGGCATGGGTAATGAGCAGTTCTTC.

The chain couples TRBV20-1 to TRBJ1-5, with 11 bases that match TRBD1. Germline loops: CDR1 DFQATT, CDR2 SNEGSKA (reference sequence). The CDR3 spans 15 residues. The V gene end was trimmed by 5 bases and the J gene end by 3 bases; junction bases not matched to a gene: 6. Here the CDR3 reads CSAGGGQGDNQPQHF. Written as DNA, the CDR3 is TGCAGTGCTGGAGGGGGACAGGGGGACAATCAGCCCCAGCATTTT.

This clonotype was seen only a few times. The chain uses TRBV3-1 and TRBJ2-7; the D gene is possibly TRBD1 (5 bases). This CDR3 spans 14 amino acids. V was shortened by 1 base and J by 6 bases, with 13 bases between the two germline ends. CDR1 and CDR2 (germline): LGHDT, YNNKEL (reference sequence). Here the CDR3 reads CASSQGTRSGEQYF. The DNA for the CDR3 is TGTGCCAGCAGCCAAGGGACAAGAAGTGGCGAGCAGTACTTC.

The chain uses TRBV5-8 and TRBJ1-2, with D maybe TRBD1 (6 bases). The CDR3 length is 16 residues. Germline V gives CDR1 SGHTS, CDR2 YDEGEE. V lost 4 bases, J lost 7 bases, and 23 bases lay in between. As DNA, the CDR3 is TGTGCCAGCAGCCAAATAGAACTGGGGGGCCGACTTGGCTACACCTTC. Protein product: CASSQIELGGRLGYTF.

The chain joins TRBV3-1 to TRBJ2-7, with 8 positions matching TRBD1. V lost 1 base to trimming and J lost 0 bases; unmatched junction nucleotides: 11. Germline assignment: CDR1 LGHDT and CDR2 YNNKEL (reference sequence). CDR3 length: 18 amino acids. The CDR3 sequence: CASSQVWARDRSSYEQYF. The CDR3 coding sequence is TGTGCCAGCAGCCAAGTCTGGGCCCGGGACAGGAGCTCCTACGAGCAGTACTTC.